Listed below are T cell receptor beta chains from one sample, sequenced in a study of blood T cell repertoires in COVID-19. Here immunoSEQ multiplex PCR was the method, and the copy in TCRdb shows in-frame clones only, minus some. Of nearly 110,000 clones detected, less than 80% appear once; the ten largest clones hold under 8%. Source material: peripheral blood. These receptor sequences come from an older man with COVID-19, enrolled during active disease. CDR3s include the opening cysteine and the closing phenylalanine or tryptophan. Each record gives: D gene, V gene, clone size, J gene, CDR3 protein, CDR3 DNA. D genes are given only for firm matches. A clone size is listed for some rows: how often the clone was seen (once, few, many), or a class if it is expanded.

>NA|TRBV2|NA|TRBJ2-4
CASSRGVKNIQYF
TGTGCCAGCAGCAGGGGCGTCAAAAACATTCAGTACTTC
>NA|TRBV2|NA|TRBJ2-1
CASSEAWETNEQFF
TGTGCCAGCAGTGAAGCGTGGGAGACGAATGAGCAGTTCTTC
>TRBD1|TRBV5-4|NA|TRBJ2-4
CASSSDRDRSLAKNIQYF
TGTGCCAGCAGCTCAGACCGGGACAGAAGTCTAGCCAAAAACATTCAGTACTTC
>TRBD2|TRBV28|NA|TRBJ2-1
CASIVAGGYNEQFF
TGTGCCAGCATCGTAGCGGGAGGTTACAATGAGCAGTTCTTC
>TRBD2|TRBV7-6|NA|TRBJ2-2
CASSTGTSSTGELFF
TGTGCCAGCAGCACCGGGACTAGCAGCACCGGGGAGCTGTTTTTT
>NA|TRBV14|NA|TRBJ2-5
CASSQAQGRQETQYF
TGTGCCAGCAGCCAAGCACAGGGGAGGCAAGAGACCCAGTACTTC
>NA|TRBV3-1/TRBV3-2|NA|TRBJ1-2
CASSLYRAEDYGYTF
TGTGCCAGCAGCCTATACAGGGCTGAAGACTATGGCTACACCTTC
>NA|TRBV7-6|few|TRBJ2-1
CASSLAAGGYEQFF
TGTGCCAGCAGCTTAGCGGCAGGGGGGTATGAGCAGTTCTTC
>NA|TRBV6-4|NA|TRBJ2-5
CASSDTVGGQETQYF
TGTGCCAGCAGCGATACGGTCGGCGGCCAAGAGACCCAGTACTTC
>TRBD1|TRBV2|NA|TRBJ1-4
CASSADRGLEKLFF
TGTGCCAGCAGTGCGGACAGGGGTTTGGAAAAACTGTTTTTT